A single sample is the source of the 25 T cell receptor beta chains below, sequenced in a study of shared clonotypes between healthy human individuals. Measured with immunoSEQ multiplex PCR; TCRdb has only the in-frame clones, and not every one. The sample lists around 990,000 clones; roughly 80% were seen once. The sample taken for sequencing was memory CD4+ T cells from PBMCs. Subset denoted: CD45RA-negative fraction. These TCRs come from a young man in good health. Some clones in this sample may be carry-over from other donors' samples.

This clone turned up a few times. This same CDR3 is encoded by further DNA sequences in the sample. CDR3 bases: TGCAGCGTGCCAAGAGGGGAATCTAACTATGGCTACACCTTC. It encodes CSVPRGESNYGYTF. The rearrangement uses TRBV29-1 and TRBJ1-2; the D gene is possibly TRBD1 (5 bases). Germline loops: CDR1 SQVTM, CDR2 ANQGSEA. V lost 6 bases and J lost 0, with 14 bases in between. This CDR3 comprises 14 residues.

This clone was counted between two and nine times. The V call is TRBV11-2, the J call TRBJ2-7; 8 nucleotides match TRBD1. The CDR3 length is 14 residues. Germline V lookup: CDR1 SGHAT, CDR2 FQNNGV. The ends lost 4 bases at V and 0 bases at J; junction bases unmatched: 2. The CDR3 is CASSWTGNSYEQYF. CDR3 sequence (DNA): TGTGCCAGCAGCTGGACAGGGAACTCCTACGAGCAGTACTTC.

The rearrangement joins TRBV5-6 to TRBJ1-2; possible D gene TRBD1, 5 bases. Per germline, CDR1 SGHDT and CDR2 YYEEEE. Trimming pared 1 base from V and 3 bases from J, leaving 22 bases between. This CDR3 contains 18 residues. For the CDR3, the DNA is TGTGCCAGCAGCTTGTCGGCCTCGCGGCTGCAGGGTGACTATGGCTACACCTTC. It yields the protein CASSLSASRLQGDYGYTF.

The chain couples TRBV9 to TRBJ2-5; 9 nucleotides align to TRBD1. CDR1 SGDLS and CDR2 YYNGEE come from the germline V gene. After removal of 4 bases from V and 5 bases from J, the junction contained 9 bases not matched to a gene. The CDR3 is made up of 15 amino acids. The CDR3 nucleotides read TGTGCCAGCAGCCAATTTAGGACAGGGGTGGAGACCCAGTACTTC. Amino acid sequence: CASSQFRTGVETQYF.

This clone has only one observation. The chain combines TRBV2 with TRBJ2-5, with 7 positions matching TRBD1. The CDR3 covers 13 residues. The V and J ends lost 8 bases and 2 bases, in that order; junction bases with no gene match: 5. Germline CDR1 SNHLY, CDR2 FYNNEI. The CDR3 DNA reads TGTGCCAGCTTACGGGGACAGCAAGAGACCCAGTACTTC. It translates to CASLRGQQETQYF.

In this sample, this clone turned up a few times. The rearrangement joins TRBV10-3 to TRBJ1-1, with D unclear. V dropped 5 bases and J dropped 3 bases, with 10 bases sitting between them. The CDR3 totals 13 residues. CDR1 and CDR2 (germline): ENHRY, SYGVKD. In DNA, the CDR3 is TGTGCCATCAGTAGAAGTGGGGACACTGAAGCTTTCTTT. Its protein is CAISRSGDTEAFF.

The chain has TRBV4-1 and TRBJ2-2; TRBD2 matches 13 bases. The V gene's germline CDR1 is MGHRA and CDR2 YSYEKL. J was trimmed by 5 bases and V by 10 bases; bases with no gene match: 13. The CDR3 covers 17 residues. This CDR3 is CATTPRTSGRMTGELFF. For the CDR3, the DNA is TGCGCCACTACACCGAGGACTAGCGGGAGAATGACCGGGGAGCTGTTTTTT.

The chain links TRBV5-1 to TRBJ2-3; D is ambiguous. The CDR3 runs 14 residues. Trimming took off 5 bases at V and 0 bases at J, with 10 bases between the two ends. CDR1 and CDR2 (germline): SGHRS, YFSETQ. The DNA for the CDR3 is TGCGCCAGCAGAGGTTACAGAAGCACAGATACGCAGTATTTT. It specifies CASRGYRSTDTQYF.

This clone has more than one count but fewer than ten. The CDR3 region has the DNA TGTGCCAGCAGTCCAACTCAAACTAGCGGAGGGACCCAGTACTTC. It is translated as CASSPTQTSGGTQYF. The chain combines TRBV6-6 with TRBJ2-5; the match to TRBD2 covers 8 bases. V shed 5 bases, J shed 7 bases, and the junction held 12 bases outside the gene matches. Germline assignment: CDR1 MNHNY and CDR2 SVGAGI (reference sequence). This CDR3 is built from 15 residues.

V usage is TRBV18 and J usage is TRBJ1-5; the D is unclear. Germline CDR1 reads KGHSH; CDR2 reads LQKENI. The CDR3 consists of 14 residues. With 1 base removed from V and 0 bases from J, the gap between germline ends came to 4 bases. Written as DNA, the CDR3 is TGTGCCAGCTCACCACTATCTAGCAATCAGCCCCAGCATTTT. Translating it yields CASSPLSSNQPQHF.

The J gene is TRBJ2-3, the V gene TRBV30, with D unclear. CDR1 is GTSNPN, CDR2 SVGIG, per germline (reference sequence). The CDR3 contains 14 residues. The V end lost 2 bases, the J end lost 2 bases, and 11 bases lay between the germline ends. The CDR3 loop is CAWSPRSLTDTQYF. CDR3 DNA sequence: TGTGCCTGGAGTCCCCGAAGTCTCACAGATACGCAGTATTTT.

Comment on this clone: The sample has other DNA sequences that encode this CDR3 too. The CDR3, as DNA: TGTGCCAGCAGTCTAGCGGGAGGCCAAGAGACCCAGTACTTC. The encoded protein is CASSLAGGQETQYF. The chain recombines TRBV28 with TRBJ2-5, with 11 nucleotides matching TRBD2. Unmatched junction bases numbered 0, after V lost 5 bases and J lost 1 base. The CDR3 runs 14 residues. Germline lookup yields CDR1 MDHEN and CDR2 SYDVKM.

Comment on this clone: Other DNA sequences in this specimen translate into the identical CDR3. V usage is TRBV18 and J usage is TRBJ2-3; 10 positions match TRBD2. This CDR3 is built from 15 residues. J gave up 1 base and V 3 bases, and 1 base lay outside the gene matches. The germline CDR1 and CDR2 sequences are KGHSH and LQKENI. The CDR3 region has the DNA TGTGCCAGCTCACCTGGACTAGCGGGCACAGATACGCAGTATTTT. As protein: CASSPGLAGTDTQYF.

The J gene is TRBJ2-3, the V gene TRBV29-1, with 8 bases identical to TRBD1. V shed 3 bases, J shed 11 bases, and the junction held 7 bases outside the gene matches. The CDR3 loop spans 12 amino acids. CDR1 and CDR2 from the germline V gene are SQVTM and ANQGSEA. CDR3 sequence: CSVEQGAYGQYF. In DNA form, the CDR3 reads TGCAGCGTTGAGCAGGGGGCGTACGGGCAGTATTTT.

This clone appeared a single time. The gene calls are TRBV19 and TRBJ2-7; TRBD1 aligns across 7 bases. V lost 5 bases to trimming and J lost 2 bases; unmatched junction nucleotides: 6. This CDR3 is built from 14 residues. CDR1 is LNHDA, CDR2 SQIVND, per germline (reference sequence). DNA for the CDR3: TGTGCCAGTAGTTTCCGGGACAGCACCTACGAGCAGTACTTC. Translating gives CASSFRDSTYEQYF.

V usage is TRBV2 and J usage is TRBJ2-7; D is undetermined. The germline V and J ends were trimmed by 6 bases and 7 bases, with 13 bases remaining between them. Germline V gene data show CDR1 as SNHLY and CDR2 as FYNNEI. The CDR3 runs to 12 residues. The CDR3 is CASSSRASEQYF. The CDR3 region has the DNA TGTGCCAGCAGCTCTCGGGCGAGTGAGCAGTACTTC.

The chain links TRBV7-2 to TRBJ1-2; D call uncertain. Between the trimmed V and J ends, which lost 9 bases and 3 bases, there was a span of 11 bases. Germline loops: CDR1 SGHTA, CDR2 FQGNSA. This CDR3 spans 12 amino acids. The CDR3 reads CASLRRDYGYTF. The DNA for the CDR3 is TGTGCCAGTCTCCGCAGAGACTATGGCTACACCTTC.

The chain carries TRBV9 and TRBJ2-1; TRBD2 aligns across 11 bases. The germline V gene has CDR1 SGDLS and CDR2 YYNGEE. V gave up 2 bases and J gave up 4 bases; unmatched junction bases: 2. The CDR3 runs 15 residues. The CDR3 DNA sequence: TGTGCCAGCAGCGTGACTAGCGGGACGTACAATGAGCAGTTCTTC. Amino acid sequence: CASSVTSGTYNEQFF. Variable domain in full (rest from reference TRBV9 and TRBJ2-1): DSGVTQTPKHLITATGQRVTLRCSPRSGDLSVYWYQQSLDQGLQFLIQYYNGEERAKGNILERFSAQQFPDLHSELNLSSLELGDSALYFCASSVTSGTYNEQFFGPGTRLTVL.

The J gene is TRBJ1-1, the V gene TRBV19; possibly TRBD1 for D (5 bases). Germline V gene lookup returns CDR1 LNHDA and CDR2 SQIVND (reference sequence). The CDR3 contains 15 residues. Trimming pared 5 bases from V and 2 bases from J, leaving 15 bases between. CDR3 coding DNA: TGTGCCAGTAGTGGGGCAGGCGCCCTAAACACTGAAGCTTTCTTT. Amino acids: CASSGAGALNTEAFF.

The rearrangement uses TRBV10-3 and TRBJ2-7, with TRBD2 as a possible D gene (5 bases). This CDR3 has 12 amino acids. V dropped 0 bases and J dropped 12 bases, with 12 bases sitting between them. Looked up from germline, CDR1 is ENHRY and CDR2 is SYGVKD. CDR3 nucleotide sequence: TGTGCCATCAGTGAGTCGAGGCTAGCCCTGTACTTC. As protein: CAISESRLALYF.

In this sample, this clone turned up once. The rearrangement joins TRBV30 to TRBJ2-2, with 7 bases lining up with TRBD2. The CDR3 length is 17 residues. Trimming cost V 3 bases and J 7 bases; bases outside gene matches: 17. Germline V gene sequence: CDR1 GTSNPN, CDR2 SVGIG (reference sequence). The chain's CDR3 is CAWRGPRGSRGSGELFF. The CDR3 DNA reads TGTGCCTGGAGGGGGCCTCGCGGGAGTAGGGGTAGCGGGGAGCTGTTTTTT.

This clone was recorded a few times. V and J are TRBV5-5 and TRBJ1-5, with a possible D match to TRBD1 (5 bases). Trimming cost V 0 bases and J 11 bases, with 18 bases left between them. Germline assignment: CDR1 SGHKS and CDR2 YYEKEE (reference sequence). The CDR3 extends over 15 amino acids. The CDR3 loop reads CASSLVGGREGSQHF. The CDR3 region has the DNA TGTGCCAGCAGCTTGGTAGGAGGCAGGGAGGGGTCCCAGCATTTT.

The genes are TRBV5-3 and TRBJ1-2; D gene uncertain. TRBV5-3 has ORF status, its function being uncertain. V was pared by 0 bases and J by 8 bases, with 11 bases between. CDR3 length: 13 residues. CDR3 in amino acids: CARSLVGSRGYTF. In nucleotides, the CDR3 is TGTGCCAGAAGCTTGGTGGGTTCGAGGGGCTACACCTTC.

The gene calls are TRBV11-3 and TRBJ2-2; 7 bases fit TRBD1. This CDR3 spans 14 amino acids. Germline V gene data show CDR1 as SGHNT and CDR2 as YENEEA. The V and J ends lost 4 bases and 3 bases, in that order; junction bases with no gene match: 2. The chain's CDR3 is CASSSTGDTGELFF. For the CDR3, the DNA is TGTGCCAGCAGCTCTACAGGGGACACCGGGGAGCTGTTTTTT.

CDR3 loop: CASSESDRGSDTEAFF. The CDR3 DNA follows: TGCGCCAGCAGTGAGAGTGACAGGGGGTCCGACACTGAAGCTTTCTTT. V usage is TRBV10-1 and J usage is TRBJ1-1; 9 positions match TRBD1. The V gene end was trimmed by 2 bases and the J gene end by 3 bases; junction bases not matched to a gene: 7. Germline V gives CDR1 WNHNN, CDR2 SYGVQD (reference sequence). CDR3 size: 16 residues.